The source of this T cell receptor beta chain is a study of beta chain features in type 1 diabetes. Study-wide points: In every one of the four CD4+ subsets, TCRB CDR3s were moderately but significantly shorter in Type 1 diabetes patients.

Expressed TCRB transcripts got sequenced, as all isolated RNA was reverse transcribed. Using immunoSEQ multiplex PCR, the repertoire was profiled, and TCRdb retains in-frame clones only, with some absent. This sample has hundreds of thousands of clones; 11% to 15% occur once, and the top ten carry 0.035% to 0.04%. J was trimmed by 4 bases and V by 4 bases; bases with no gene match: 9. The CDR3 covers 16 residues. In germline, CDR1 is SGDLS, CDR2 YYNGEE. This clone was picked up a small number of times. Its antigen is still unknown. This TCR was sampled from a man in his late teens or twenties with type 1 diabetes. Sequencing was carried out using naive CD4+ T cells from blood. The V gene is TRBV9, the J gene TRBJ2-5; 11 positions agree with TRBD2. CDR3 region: CASSPPASGRTETQYF. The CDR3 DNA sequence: TGTGCCAGCAGCCCCCCGGCTAGCGGGAGGACAGAGACCCAGTACTTC.